These 31 T cell receptor beta chains were all obtained from the same sample, sequenced in a study of T cell responses to AZD1222 COVID-19 vaccine. TCRdb's copy holds only in-frame clones and misses some; the assay was immunoSEQ multiplex PCR. Of approximately 140,000 clones in the sample, 85% to 95% were seen once. The source was peripheral blood, collected on day 0 of AZD1222 vaccination. Receptor source: an adult in good health.

J is TRBJ2-3 and V is TRBV9; D gene uncertain. The ends were cut back, 4 bases at V and 6 bases at J, with 9 bases in the middle. This CDR3 has 12 amino acids. Germline V gives CDR1 SGDLS, CDR2 YYNGEE. The CDR3 nucleotides are TGTGCCAGCAGCATAACACCGGATACGCAGTATTTT. Its translation is CASSITPDTQYF. The complete variable domain, with remaining parts taken from reference TRBV9 and TRBJ2-3, reads DSGVTQTPKHLITATGQRVTLRCSPRSGDLSVYWYQQSLDQGLQFLIQYYNGEERAKGNILERFSAQQFPDLHSELNLSSLELGDSALYFCASSITPDTQYFGPGTRLTVL.

The genes are TRBV9 and TRBJ1-1; D gene uncertain. The CDR3 spans 14 residues. Trimming left V 4 bases short and J 1 base short, with 11 bases between. Per the germline V gene, CDR1 is SGDLS and CDR2 is YYNGEE. The DNA of the CDR3 is TGTGCCAGCAGCCCGACATCCAGGAACACTGAAGCTTTCTTT. Translation gives CASSPTSRNTEAFF.

This chain connects TRBV5-1 to TRBJ1-5; TRBD1 agrees at 7 bases. The CDR3 covers 15 residues. Germline loops: CDR1 SGHRS, CDR2 YFSETQ. With 4 bases clipped from V and 3 bases from J, the junction kept 7 bases outside the gene matches. In DNA, the CDR3 is TGCGCCAGCAGCCCAGGGGGGTTGGACAATCAGCCCCAGCATTTT. Its protein is CASSPGGLDNQPQHF.

The CDR3 is CASSVERGYEQYF. In nucleotides, the CDR3 is TGTGCCAGCAGTGTGGAGCGGGGCTACGAGCAGTACTTC. The chain carries TRBV6-4 and TRBJ2-7; 7 positions match TRBD2. V lost 4 bases and J lost 3; bases outside the gene matches: 3. Germline V gene data show CDR1 as MRHNA and CDR2 as SNTAGT. This CDR3 comprises 13 residues.

This rearrangement joins TRBV7-2 to TRBJ2-3; 8 bases agree with TRBD1. This CDR3 spans 14 amino acids. Trimming took 6 bases from V and 7 from J; bases not matched to a gene: 9. Germline V gene data show CDR1 as SGHTA and CDR2 as FQGNSA. CDR3: CASSQGAGVYTQYF. CDR3 DNA: TGTGCCAGCAGTCAGGGGGCTGGGGTCTATACGCAGTATTTT.

The chain is built from TRBV19 and TRBJ2-7; no definite D call. Germline CDR1 reads LNHDA; CDR2 reads SQIVND (reference sequence). V was shortened by 8 bases and J by 3 bases, with 14 bases between the two germline ends. The CDR3 is 13 amino acids. The DNA of the CDR3 is TGTGCCAGTTCCGGAGAACTGGGCTACGAGCAGTACTTC. It is translated as CASSGELGYEQYF.

The J gene is TRBJ1-2, the V gene TRBV15, with D maybe TRBD1 (5 bases). V lost 8 bases and J lost 8, with 12 bases in between. Looked up from germline, CDR1 is LNHNV and CDR2 is YYDKDF (reference sequence). CDR3 length: 11 amino acids. The chain's CDR3 is CATYWGGGYTF. CDR3 coding DNA: TGTGCCACCTACTGGGGGGGAGGCTACACCTTC.

This chain uses TRBV6-2 or TRBV6-3 with TRBJ1-5; D is unresolved. This CDR3 spans 13 amino acids. Looked up from germline, CDR1 is MNHEY and CDR2 is SVGEGT. V was pared by 5 bases and J by 7 bases, with 12 bases between. CDR3 loop: CASSRQGRQPQHF. The CDR3 DNA is TGTGCCAGCAGTCGACAAGGGCGGCAGCCCCAGCATTTT.

The chain joins TRBV10-2 to TRBJ1-4; 10 nucleotides match TRBD1. Germline trimming cut 7 bases from V and 8 bases from J; bases unmatched to any gene: 7. CDR3 length equals 14 residues. Germline CDR1 reads WSHSY; CDR2 reads SAAADI. CDR3: CASTTTGGSEKLFF. The DNA of the CDR3 is TGCGCCAGCACCACGACAGGGGGCAGCGAAAAACTGTTTTTT.

This clone has a single count. V is TRBV18 and J is TRBJ2-5; TRBD2 matches at 8 bases. The germline gives CDR1 KGHSH, CDR2 LQKENI. CDR3 length: 16 amino acids. V shed 5 bases, J shed 2 bases, and the junction held 10 bases outside the gene matches. The DNA of the CDR3 is TGTGCCAGCTCAACCCTGGGAACTAGCGGACAAGAGACCCAGTACTTC. It encodes CASSTLGTSGQETQYF.

The rearrangement uses TRBV6-5 and TRBJ2-1; no clear D. The V end was cut by 5 bases, the J end by 9 bases, with 20 bases between. Germline CDR1 MNHEY, CDR2 SVGAGI. The length of the CDR3 is 15 residues. DNA for the CDR3: TGTGCCAGCAGTACCGACCCTCCCTCGGTGACTGAGCAGTTCTTC. Residues: CASSTDPPSVTEQFF.

The rearrangement links TRBV7-3 to TRBJ2-7; no clear D gene. Germline V gives CDR1 SGHTA, CDR2 FQGTGA. This CDR3 is built from 15 residues. Trimming took 1 base from V and 0 from J, leaving 10 bases between them. In DNA form, the CDR3 reads TGTGCCAGCAGCTTAATGTCGACATCCTCCTACGAGCAGTACTTC. Its protein product is CASSLMSTSSYEQYF.

The gene calls are TRBV12-3 or TRBV12-4 and TRBJ1-6; 7 bases align to TRBD1. This CDR3 has 13 residues. V lost 10 bases, J lost 6 bases, and 6 bases stayed unmatched. The CDR3 region has the DNA TGTGCCATTCAAACAGGGGTTAATTCACCCCTCCACTTT. It yields the protein CAIQTGVNSPLHF.

The CDR3 DNA reads as TGTGCCAGTAGTATAAACAGTTTGGAGCCCCAGCATTTT. Translation: CASSINSLEPQHF. The V call is TRBV19, the J call TRBJ1-5; D is unclear. Germline CDR1 and CDR2: LNHDA and SQIVND (reference sequence). The V gene lost 2 bases and the J gene lost 8 bases, with 10 bases spanning the gap. This CDR3 comprises 13 residues.

This clone was observed a single time. The chain is built from TRBV2 and TRBJ2-1, with TRBD2 identical over 9 bases. V was clipped by 6 bases and J by 5 bases; unmatched bases: 5. CDR3 length: 14 amino acids. Germline CDR1 and CDR2: SNHLY and FYNNEI. The CDR3 is CASRPGLANNEQFF. CDR3 DNA sequence: TGTGCCAGCAGACCGGGACTAGCTAACAATGAGCAGTTCTTC.

The gene calls are TRBV15 and TRBJ2-3; D remains unclear. Trimming removed 3 bases from V and 0 bases from J, with 13 bases in between. The germline V gene encodes CDR1 LNHNV and CDR2 YYDKDF (reference sequence). CDR3 length: 16 residues. The CDR3 DNA reads TGTGCCACCAGCAGGCCAGCCGGGTTCAGCACAGATACGCAGTATTTT. Translation gives CATSRPAGFSTDTQYF.

The chain has TRBV21-1 and TRBJ1-2; the D segment call TRBD1 is taken from the table without a DNA check. TRBV21-1 constitutes a pseudogene. The CDR3 sequence is 15 residues long. In DNA, the CDR3 is TGTGCCAGCAGCCTAGGGGTCTTGTGTCCTTATGGCTACACCTTC. It codes for CASSLGVLCPYGYTF.

V and J are TRBV5-1 and TRBJ1-2; D is unresolved. The CDR3 extends over 14 amino acids. The germline V gene encodes CDR1 SGHRS and CDR2 YFSETQ. V was clipped by 0 bases and J by 8 bases, with 14 bases between them. The CDR3 DNA sequence: TGCGCCAGCAGCTTGGCCGGGTTCCATGAAGGCTACACCTTC. Its protein product is CASSLAGFHEGYTF.

The chain couples TRBV5-6 to TRBJ2-7, with D uncertain. The germline V and J ends were trimmed by 1 base and 9 bases, with 20 bases remaining between them. The CDR3 covers 15 residues. Germline V gives CDR1 SGHDT, CDR2 YYEEEE. CDR3 coding DNA: TGTGCCAGCAGCTTGTCCAGAACCTCTCTACGAGGGCAGTACTTC. This sequence encodes CASSLSRTSLRGQYF.

This chain joins TRBV6-5 and TRBJ2-7, with 8 bases aligning to TRBD1. Trimming removed 6 bases from V and 5 bases from J; junction bases left unmatched: 9. CDR1 and CDR2 from the germline V gene are MNHEY and SVGAGI. The CDR3 covers 14 residues. The CDR3 protein is CASSSYRGFDEQYF. Here the CDR3 DNA reads TGTGCCAGCAGCTCATACAGGGGGTTCGACGAGCAGTACTTC.

The V gene is TRBV7-2, the J gene TRBJ2-1; 12 nucleotides line up with TRBD2. This CDR3 comprises 15 residues. Trimming took 5 bases from V and 8 from J; bases not matched to a gene: 7. Per the germline V gene, CDR1 is SGHTA and CDR2 is FQGNSA. DNA for the CDR3: TGTGCCAGCAGCCTGACTAGCGGGAGTAGGGATGAGCAGTTCTTC. Its protein product is CASSLTSGSRDEQFF.

This chain links TRBV7-8 with TRBJ2-1; D tentatively reads TRBD1 or TRBD2 (5 bases each). Trimming took 1 base from V and 9 from J, leaving 7 bases between them. This CDR3 region has 12 residues. Germline CDR1 reads SGHVS; CDR2 reads FQNEAQ. CDR3 protein: CASSLGDGEQFF. The DNA of the CDR3 is TGTGCCAGCAGCTTAGGGGACGGTGAGCAGTTCTTC.

V is TRBV19 and J is TRBJ1-2; no definite D call. Looked up from germline, CDR1 is LNHDA and CDR2 is SQIVND (reference sequence). The CDR3 is 13 amino acids. V lost 7 bases and J lost 5, with 14 bases in between. The DNA of the CDR3 is TGTGCCAGTAACTATGGCGTGGGTTATGGCTACACCTTC. Translation: CASNYGVGYGYTF.

V gene TRBV6-5 combines with J gene TRBJ1-5; no definite D call. The CDR3 consists of 12 residues. V was pared by 5 bases and J by 4 bases, with 6 bases between. Germline V CDR1 and CDR2: MNHEY, SVGAGI. For the CDR3, the DNA is TGTGCCAGCAGTCATCAGAATCAGCCCCAGCATTTT. Translation: CASSHQNQPQHF.

The V and J genes are TRBV7-7 and TRBJ2-7; TRBD2 matches at 7 bases. Losses at the gene ends were 3 bases for V and 6 bases for J; bases not matched to a gene: 5. Germline V lookup: CDR1 SSHAT, CDR2 FNYEAQ (reference sequence). This CDR3 has 13 residues. CDR3 in DNA: TGTGCCAGCAGCTTGGGACTACGAGGCGAGCAGTACTTC. Translation gives CASSLGLRGEQYF.

The CDR3 DNA follows: TGTGCCAGCAGTTTTGACGCGGGAACAGGGAAAATTAATAACTCCTACGAGCAGTACTTC. The encoded protein is CASSFDAGTGKINNSYEQYF. The chain is built from TRBV27 and TRBJ2-7; D may be TRBD1 or TRBD2 (6 bases each). Germline CDR1 MNHEY, CDR2 SMNVEV (reference sequence). V lost 3 bases and J 0 bases, leaving 27 bases between the germline ends. CDR3 length equals 20 residues.

The chain links TRBV5-1 to TRBJ2-7, with D possibly being TRBD1 or TRBD2 (5 bases each). CDR1 and CDR2 from the germline V gene are SGHRS and YFSETQ. This CDR3 has 17 residues. The V gene lost 0 bases and the J gene lost 4 bases, with 20 bases spanning the gap. The CDR3 region has the DNA TGCGCCAGCAGCTTGGCCGGCCGAGGGGCCTCCATTTACGAGCAGTACTTC. It yields the protein CASSLAGRGASIYEQYF.

The CDR3 nucleotides are TGTGCCAGCAGCCAAGAACAGGGAAAAATCCTCTACGAGCAGTACTTC. It specifies CASSQEQGKILYEQYF. This chain connects TRBV14 to TRBJ2-7; D is possibly TRBD1 (6 bases). The CDR3 covers 16 residues. Germline V lookup: CDR1 SGHDN, CDR2 FVKESK. V was shortened by 0 bases and J by 3 bases, with 15 bases between the two germline ends.

V gene TRBV19 combines with J gene TRBJ1-1; D not certain. Trimming left V 6 bases short and J 12 bases short, with 20 bases between. CDR1 and CDR2 (germline): LNHDA, SQIVND (reference sequence). The CDR3 loop spans 13 amino acids. CDR3 DNA: TGTGCCAGTAGCCCTATTACAAAGGGATGGACTTTCTTT. It translates to CASSPITKGWTFF.

CDR3 in amino acids: CASSSGLASDTQYF. Written as DNA, the CDR3 is TGCGCCAGCAGCTCGGGACTAGCCTCAGATACGCAGTATTTT. This sequence joins TRBV5-1 and TRBJ2-3, with 9 bases aligning to TRBD2. This CDR3 has 14 residues. Germline CDR1 reads SGHRS; CDR2 reads YFSETQ. Trimming at V came to 3 bases and at J to 4 bases, leaving 3 bases not matched to a gene. Based on the CDR3 plus reference TRBV5-1 and TRBJ2-3, the full variable domain is KAGVTQTPRYLIKTRGQQVTLSCSPISGHRSVSWYQQTPGQGLQFLFEYFSETQRNKGNFPGRFSGRQFSNSRSEMNVSTLELGDSALYLCASSSGLASDTQYFGPGTRLTVL.

This clone appeared a single time. For the CDR3, the DNA is TGCAGTGCTCCATCCGGGCCAGAGCAGTTCTTC. Its protein is CSAPSGPEQFF. V gene TRBV20-1 combines with J gene TRBJ2-1; D unclear. The CDR3 runs to 11 residues. Trimming removed 5 bases at V and 10 bases at J, with 12 bases between. Germline CDR1 DFQATT, CDR2 SNEGSKA (reference sequence).